One sample yielded the 21 T cell receptor beta chains listed below, sequenced in a study of blood T cell repertoires in COVID-19 (dated by TCRdb to the early 2020s). The receptor library was made with the immunoSEQ multiplex PCR assay. The clones in this table, taken by TCRdb from immuneACCESS, are in-frame only. Not every clone is retained; where verified, under half of the shortfall comes from an unresolved V gene, and the cause of the rest is unknown. The sample table holds roughly 230,000 clones, of which around 90% were seen once. 5.5% to 8.5% of the sample goes to the ten largest clones. Sequencing was done on a sample of PBMCs or T cells enriched from blood (not recorded which). The receptors come from a man aged 25 to 40 in a cohort exposed to, infected with or recovered from COVID-19 (not recorded which).

The J gene is TRBJ1-5, the V gene TRBV10-3; 9 nucleotides align to TRBD1. Trimming took 9 bases from V and 2 from J; bases not matched to a gene: 14. This CDR3 is 17 amino acids long. Germline V gene lookup returns CDR1 ENHRY and CDR2 SYGVKD. CDR3 nucleotide sequence: TGTGCCATTCTCAGCTATTCGGGACAGGGAGGCAATCAGCCCCAGCATTTT. This gives the protein CAILSYSGQGGNQPQHF.

The chain carries TRBV9 and TRBJ2-7; weak D call: TRBD2 (6 bases). The CDR3 runs 13 residues. Germline assignment: CDR1 SGDLS and CDR2 YYNGEE. V was cut by 7 bases and J by 5 bases, with 16 bases left in between. The chain's CDR3 is CASSSGVWDEQYF. As DNA, the CDR3 is TGTGCCAGCTCATCGGGGGTATGGGACGAGCAGTACTTC. Based on the CDR3 plus reference TRBV9 and TRBJ2-7, the full variable domain is DSGVTQTPKHLITATGQRVTLRCSPRSGDLSVYWYQQSLDQGLQFLIQYYNGEERAKGNILERFSAQQFPDLHSELNLSSLELGDSALYFCASSSGVWDEQYFGPGTRLTVT.

This chain connects TRBV6-6 to TRBJ1-5; tentative D call: TRBD1 (5 bases). Germline CDR1 and CDR2: MNHNY and SVGAGI (reference sequence). There are 15 residues in the CDR3. The V end lost 5 bases, the J end lost 6 bases, and 17 bases lay between the germline ends. The CDR3 spells CASSDLGRGSQPQHF. CDR3 bases: TGTGCCAGCAGTGACCTTGGACGGGGGAGTCAGCCCCAGCATTTT.

V and J are TRBV19 and TRBJ2-5; maybe TRBD1 (6 bases). V lost 4 bases to trimming and J lost 2 bases, with 17 bases between them. The CDR3 covers 16 residues. Per germline, CDR1 LNHDA and CDR2 SQIVND (reference sequence). The CDR3 nucleotides are TGTGCCAGTAGTACCTCGACAGGAAGCTATCAAGAGACCCAGTACTTC. Its protein product is CASSTSTGSYQETQYF.

This sequence joins TRBV3-1 (or the pseudogene TRBV3-2) and TRBJ2-3; possible D gene TRBD1, 5 bases. The CDR3 consists of 14 residues. Trimming left V 0 bases short and J 10 bases short, with 14 bases between. CDR1 is LGHDT, CDR2 YNNKEL, per germline (reference sequence). DNA of the CDR3: TGTGCCAGCAGCCAAGACATGGGGATAGGGGCGCAGTATTTT. This gives the protein CASSQDMGIGAQYF.

The chain carries TRBV15 and TRBJ1-1; 7 bases are a match to TRBD1. Germline-derived CDR1 and CDR2 are LNHNV and YYDKDF (reference sequence). There are 16 residues in the CDR3. After removal of 1 base from V and 0 bases from J, the junction contained 5 bases not matched to a gene. The CDR3 DNA follows: TGTGCCACCAGCAGAGGGTTGGGACAGATGAACACTGAAGCTTTCTTT. It encodes CATSRGLGQMNTEAFF.

The rearrangement links TRBV29-1 to TRBJ2-1, with TRBD1 identical over 7 bases. Germline CDR1 is SQVTM and CDR2 is ANQGSEA. The CDR3 length is 13 residues. The V segment lost 7 bases and the J segment 5 bases; nucleotides outside the gene matches: 8. The CDR3 bases are TGCAGCGCTCATAGACAGGGCGACAATGAGCAGTTCTTC. Its translation: CSAHRQGDNEQFF.

V usage is TRBV9 and J usage is TRBJ2-7, with 14 nucleotides matching TRBD2. CDR3 length: 15 residues. Looked up from germline, CDR1 is SGDLS and CDR2 is YYNGEE. V shed 4 bases, J shed 4 bases, and the junction held 4 bases outside the gene matches. The CDR3 DNA reads as TGTGCCAGCAGCCTGGGGACTAGCGGGAGTTACGAGCAGTACTTC. Translation gives CASSLGTSGSYEQYF.

CDR3 nucleotides: TGTGCCAGCAGCGCAGGGGCAGGGGTGTATGGCTACACCTTC. Amino acid sequence: CASSAGAGVYGYTF. The rearrangement joins TRBV9 to TRBJ1-2; a weak D match, TRBD1 (6 bases). Germline assignment: CDR1 SGDLS and CDR2 YYNGEE. Trimming cost V 3 bases and J 5 bases, with 14 bases left between them. This CDR3 comprises 14 residues.

The chain recombines TRBV5-1 with TRBJ1-3; the D gene is possibly TRBD1 (5 bases). The CDR3 runs to 16 residues. Trimming cost V 4 bases and J 4 bases, with 18 bases left between them. The germline CDR1 and CDR2 sequences are SGHRS and YFSETQ. In nucleotides, the CDR3 is TGCGCCAGCAGCCCCATGGCGGGGGGGTTAGGAAACACCATATATTTT. This gives the protein CASSPMAGGLGNTIYF.

The chain is built from TRBV11-2 and TRBJ1-4; D is possibly TRBD1 (5 bases). CDR1 and CDR2 (germline): SGHAT, FQNNGV. Trimming removed 1 base from V and 6 bases from J, with 9 bases in between. The CDR3 is 14 amino acids. In DNA form, the CDR3 reads TGTGCCAGCAGCTTAGGCAGGGAGGATGAAAAACTGTTTTTT. Encoded protein: CASSLGREDEKLFF.

The rearrangement uses TRBV12-3 or TRBV12-4 and TRBJ2-3; possibly TRBD1 for D (5 bases). Trimming took 5 bases from V and 4 from J, leaving 10 bases between them. This CDR3 has 13 residues. DNA for the CDR3: TGTGCCAGCAGTCTGGGGCCAGCAGATACGCAGTATTTT. It encodes CASSLGPADTQYF.

The chain employs TRBV2 and TRBJ1-5; no reliable D call. This CDR3 is 15 amino acids long. V was shortened by 1 base and J by 7 bases, with 14 bases between the two germline ends. CDR1 SNHLY and CDR2 FYNNEI come from the germline V gene. The CDR3 DNA follows: TGTGCCAGCAGTGAAGAAGGGAGGGCGCGACAGCCCCAGCATTTT. It translates to CASSEEGRARQPQHF.

This clone was seen a single time. The chain is built from TRBV5-1 and TRBJ2-7; 7 nucleotides agree with TRBD1. CDR3 length equals 16 residues. V shed 4 bases, J shed 1 base, and the junction held 11 bases outside the gene matches. Germline V gene sequence: CDR1 SGHRS, CDR2 YFSETQ. CDR3 DNA: TGCGCCAGCAGCCCAAGGACAGGAACAAGTTCCTACGAGCAGTACTTC. The encoded protein is CASSPRTGTSSYEQYF.

J is TRBJ2-7 and V is TRBV29-1; the D gene is possibly TRBD2 (5 bases). V dropped 7 bases and J dropped 0 bases, with 13 bases sitting between them. The CDR3 runs 13 residues. Germline CDR1 is SQVTM and CDR2 is ANQGSEA. The CDR3 DNA reads as TGCAGCGCCGCCGAGCGGAGCTCCTACGAGCAGTACTTC. Translation: CSAAERSSYEQYF.

The genes are TRBV18 and TRBJ1-5, with 8 bases fitting TRBD1. Germline CDR1 and CDR2: KGHSH and LQKENI. This CDR3 spans 15 amino acids. V gave up 3 bases and J gave up 1 base; unmatched junction bases: 2. The chain's CDR3 is CASSPDRVSNQPQHF. Written as DNA, the CDR3 is TGTGCCAGCTCACCGGACAGGGTGAGCAATCAGCCCCAGCATTTT.

The V call is TRBV28, the J call TRBJ2-1, with 10 bases that match TRBD1. The CDR3 is made up of 15 amino acids. CDR1 and CDR2 from the germline V gene are MDHEN and SYDVKM. V gave up 4 bases and J gave up 8 bases; unmatched junction bases: 8. In nucleotides, the CDR3 is TGTGCCAGCAGTTCCCCCGGGACAGGGGTGGATGAGCAGTTCTTC. Amino acids: CASSSPGTGVDEQFF.

The chain couples TRBV3-1 (or the pseudogene TRBV3-2) to TRBJ2-7; 8 nucleotides match TRBD2. Germline-derived CDR1 and CDR2 are LGHDT and YNNKEL (reference sequence). The CDR3 contains 16 residues. Trimming cost V 0 bases and J 0 bases; bases outside gene matches: 4. CDR3: CASSQDIAGGSYEQYF. The CDR3 bases are TGTGCCAGCAGCCAAGATATCGCGGGAGGCTCCTACGAGCAGTACTTC.

The chain has TRBV24-1 and TRBJ1-2; D remains unclear. This CDR3 region has 11 residues. Trimming shortened V by 2 bases and J by 7 bases, and 4 bases separated the two germline ends. Germline values: CDR1 KGHDR, CDR2 SFDVKD. This CDR3 is CATSDWSGYTF. The CDR3 nucleotides are TGTGCCACCAGTGATTGGAGTGGCTACACCTTC.

V usage is TRBV2 and J usage is TRBJ2-5; possibly TRBD1 for D (5 bases). The CDR3 sequence is 14 residues long. V lost 6 bases, J lost 4 bases, and 15 bases lay in between. CDR1 is SNHLY, CDR2 FYNNEI, per germline. CDR3 DNA sequence: TGTGCCAGCAGCGGATCTAGGGGCGGAGAGACCCAGTACTTC. Translated: CASSGSRGGETQYF.

This clone was found a few times. The CDR3 region is CASTPTGTIDTGELFF. The CDR3 region has the DNA TGTGCCAGCACCCCAACTGGGACAATTGACACCGGGGAGCTGTTTTTT. The J gene is TRBJ2-2, the V gene TRBV5-6, with D perhaps TRBD1 (6 bases). V was shortened by 6 bases and J by 3 bases, with 18 bases between the two germline ends. Per germline, CDR1 SGHDT and CDR2 YYEEEE. The CDR3 consists of 16 residues.